This TCR beta chain was captured by sequencing in a study of blood T cells in healthy people across ages. Overall study findings and caveats: Observed TCR beta diversity per million T cells went down as age went up. This fall followed a roughly linear course with age.

This clonotype was counted between two and nine times. No antigen is known for it. Combining a sample-barcoded 5' primer with a J-beta primer mix, a second PCR ran for about 6 to 12 cycles. TCRdb re-derived calls from the 5' RACE reads in MiXCR, one entry per CDR3 protein. The sample has approximately 820,000 distinct CDR3 sequences; around two fifths are singletons. The CDR3 consists of 15 residues. From germline, CDR1 is SGHVS and CDR2 FQNEAQ. V dropped 3 bases and J dropped 7 bases, with 16 bases sitting between them. The V and J genes are TRBV7-8 and TRBJ2-1, with D possibly matching TRBD2 (6 bases). The specimen sequenced was blood. This receptor was taken from a man in his 60s in good health. This CDR3 reads CASSFGGPMYNEQFF. CDR3 coding DNA: TGTGCCAGCAGCTTTGGAGGGCCTATGTATAATGAGCAGTTCTTC. Full variable domain (remainder filled in from reference TRBV7-8 and TRBJ2-1): GAGVSQSPRYKVAKRGQDVALRCDPISGHVSLFWYQQALGQGPEFLTYFQNEAQLDKSGLPSDRFFAERPEGSVSTLKIQRTQQEDSAVYLCASSFGGPMYNEQFFGPGTRLTVL.